The entry below describes one TCR beta chain. The antigen is undetermined. Germline loops: CDR1 MGHRA, CDR2 YSYEKL. This CDR3 is 20 amino acids long. The data derive from a study of T cells expressing NK-cell markers. Overall study context: Researchers got TCR beta repertoires out of sorted CD3+CD56+NKG2C+, CD3+CD56+NKG2C- and CD3+CD56-NKG2C+ T cells. Study-wide points: A few donors' CD3+CD56-NKG2C+ cells were dominated by the same clonotypes. Dominant NKG2C+ clonotypes accounted for about 1.0-8% of CD8+ T cells in more than five donors.

No DNA is given; TCRdb re-called the 5' RACE reads and lists each CDR3 protein once. The record lists 250,000 to 300,000 distinct CDR3 sequences, of which the ten most abundant hold approximately 0.39%. The receptor comes from a man younger than 30 in good health. Sequences were obtained from blood T cells: a sorted CD56 or NKG2C T cell subset, CD4+ or CD8+ T cells, or bulk PBMC T cells (not recorded which). V gene TRBV4-1 combines with J gene TRBJ2-3; TCRdb gives TRBD2 as the D gene, but with no DNA this cannot be confirmed. The CDR3 loop reads CASSQDRGMASGSSTDTQYF.